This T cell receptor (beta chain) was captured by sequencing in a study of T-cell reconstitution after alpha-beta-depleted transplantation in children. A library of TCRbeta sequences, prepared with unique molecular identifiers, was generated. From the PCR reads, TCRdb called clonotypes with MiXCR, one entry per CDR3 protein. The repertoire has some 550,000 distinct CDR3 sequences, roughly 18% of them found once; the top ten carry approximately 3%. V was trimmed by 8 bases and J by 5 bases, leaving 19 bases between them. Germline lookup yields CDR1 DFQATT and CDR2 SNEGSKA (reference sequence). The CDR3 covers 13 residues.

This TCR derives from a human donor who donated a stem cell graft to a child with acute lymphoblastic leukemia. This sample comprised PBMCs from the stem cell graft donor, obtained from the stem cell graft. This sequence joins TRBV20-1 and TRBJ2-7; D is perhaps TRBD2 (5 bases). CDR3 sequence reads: CSPSVEANNEQYF. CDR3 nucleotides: TGCAGTCCCAGCGTGGAGGCGAACAACGAGCAGTACTTC.